This TCR beta chain was retrieved from a study of long-term antiretroviral therapy in people with HIV. Study-level points and caveats: Although diversity increased after ART, it remained lower than in transplant donor controls.

Sequencing used immunoSEQ v3.0 at survey level. The protocol was immunoSEQ multiplex PCR, while the TCRdb copy is restricted to in-frame clones and leaves out a portion. This table holds around 31,000 clones, roughly 85% found once. The V end lost 0 bases, the J end lost 6 bases, and 13 bases lay between the germline ends. This CDR3 has 14 residues. Per the germline V gene, CDR1 is SGHRS and CDR2 is YFSETQ. Concerning this clone: Its matching antigen is unknown.

The sample consisted of unsorted PBMCs, taken 0.8 years before starting antiretroviral therapy. This sequence was found in a man in his late teens or twenties with HIV. The chain has TRBV5-1 and TRBJ2-7; D is ambiguous. CDR3 nucleotides: TGCGCCAGCAGCTTGGAATCGACCAGAGGCGAGCAGTACTTC. Protein product: CASSLESTRGEQYF.